Below are 3 T cell receptor beta chains sequenced from a single sample in a study of beta chain features in type 1 diabetes. Isolated RNA was reverse transcribed in full, so expressed TCRB transcripts were sequenced. Here immunoSEQ multiplex PCR was the method, and the copy in TCRdb shows in-frame clones only, minus some. The data show about half a million clones, roughly 10% seen once. Sequencing input: naive CD4+ T cells from blood. These receptor sequences come from a woman aged 18-29 years in good health.

The chain joins TRBV19 to TRBJ2-7; possible D gene TRBD1, 5 bases. The CDR3 has 15 amino acids. The germline V and J ends were trimmed by 5 bases and 0 bases, with 14 bases remaining between them. From germline, CDR1 is LNHDA and CDR2 SQIVND (reference sequence). CDR3 in DNA: TGTGCCAGTAGTCAGACAGTCTCGAGCTCCTACGAGCAGTACTTC. It specifies CASSQTVSSSYEQYF.

V gene TRBV30 combines with J gene TRBJ1-5; a possible D gene is TRBD1 (6 bases). CDR3 size: 13 residues. The germline V gene has CDR1 GTSNPN and CDR2 SVGIG (reference sequence). Trimming took 2 bases from V and 7 from J, leaving 12 bases between them. The CDR3 DNA sequence: TGTGCCTGGAGTACACAGGGCAGGCAGCCCCAGCATTTT. Protein product: CAWSTQGRQPQHF.

This clone has just a few counts. V is TRBV29-1 and J is TRBJ1-1; no reliable D call. Germline CDR1 SQVTM, CDR2 ANQGSEA. This CDR3 region has 11 residues. V was pared by 0 bases and J by 7 bases, with 6 bases between. Here the CDR3 DNA reads TGCAGCGTTGAAGAATGGGGTGAAGCTTTCTTT. As protein: CSVEEWGEAFF.